This T cell receptor beta chain was sequenced during a study of T-cell reconstitution after alpha-beta-depleted transplantation in children. The study's findings and limits: A year post-transplant, T-cell counts and diversity derived mostly from newly produced T cells. Elevated TCRbeta diversity at day 60 was traced, in some patients, to surviving recipient T cells and thymic progenitors. Several hundred expanded graft clones reportedly supplied alpha-beta T cells about two months after transplant.

Trimming stripped 1 base from V and 0 bases from J, with 7 bases between. The CDR3 extends over 14 amino acids. Per germline, CDR1 DFQATT and CDR2 SNEGSKA (reference sequence). Preparation of the TCRbeta library used unique molecular identifiers. TCRdb reanalysed the PCR reads using MiXCR and keeps one entry per CDR3 protein. The sample yields about 980,000 distinct CDR3 sequences, around 30% seen once. In the case of this clonotype: Its antigen is undetermined.

The chain is built from TRBV20-1 and TRBJ2-1; no reliable D call. The specimen comprised PBMCs, mostly from graft donor cells, sampled 360 days after TCRalphabeta/CD19-depleted stem cell transplant. The receptor was derived from a boy under two years old who had a stem cell transplant for SCID, so the T cells may come from the graft donor. CDR3 nucleotide sequence: TGCAGTGCTAGAGGCTGGAGCTCCTACAATGAGCAGTTCTTC. Translated: CSARGWSSYNEQFF.